This T cell receptor (beta chain) was recorded in a study of T-cell reconstitution after alpha-beta-depleted transplantation in children. It was with unique molecular identifiers that the TCRbeta library was prepared. TCRdb fed the PCR reads into MiXCR, producing one record per CDR3 protein. The repertoire holds some 150,000 distinct CDR3 sequences, 8% to 10% seen once, with 15% to 20% in the top ten. The CDR3 has 13 residues. CDR1 and CDR2 (germline): MGHRA, YSYEKL. Trimming took 3 bases from V and 8 from J, leaving 13 bases between them. This receptor was identified in a female patient aged 2 to 10 who had a stem cell transplant for congenital amegakaryocytic thrombocytopenia, so the T cells may come from the graft donor. The starting material was PBMCs, mostly from graft donor cells, obtained 180 days after TCRalphabeta/CD19-depleted stem cell transplant. The chain couples TRBV4-1 to TRBJ1-2; a weak D match, TRBD1 (5 bases). The CDR3 here is CASSHRDHGGYTF. The CDR3 DNA is TGCGCCAGCAGCCACAGGGACCACGGGGGCTACACCTTC.